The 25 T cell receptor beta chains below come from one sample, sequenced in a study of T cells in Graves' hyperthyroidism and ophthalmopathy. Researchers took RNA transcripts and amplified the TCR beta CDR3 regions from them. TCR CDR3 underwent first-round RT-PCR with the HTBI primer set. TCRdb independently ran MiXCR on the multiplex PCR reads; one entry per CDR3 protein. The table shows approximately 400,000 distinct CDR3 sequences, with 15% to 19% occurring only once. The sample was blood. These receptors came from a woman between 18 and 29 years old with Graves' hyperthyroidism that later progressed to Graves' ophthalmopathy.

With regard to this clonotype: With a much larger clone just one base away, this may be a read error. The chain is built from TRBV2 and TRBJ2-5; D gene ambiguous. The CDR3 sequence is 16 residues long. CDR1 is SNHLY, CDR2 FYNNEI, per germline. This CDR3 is CATTPFPLRAAESQYF. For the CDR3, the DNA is TGTGCCACTACTCCCTTCCCCCTTCGGGCTGCGGAGAGCCAGTACTTC.

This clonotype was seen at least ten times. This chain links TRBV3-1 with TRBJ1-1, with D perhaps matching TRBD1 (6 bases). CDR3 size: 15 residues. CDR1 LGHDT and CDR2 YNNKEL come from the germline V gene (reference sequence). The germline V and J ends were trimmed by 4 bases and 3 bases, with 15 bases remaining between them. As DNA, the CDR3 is TGTGCCAGCAGCCTCACCGGGGGGCTGGACACTGAAGCTTTCTTT. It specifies CASSLTGGLDTEAFF.

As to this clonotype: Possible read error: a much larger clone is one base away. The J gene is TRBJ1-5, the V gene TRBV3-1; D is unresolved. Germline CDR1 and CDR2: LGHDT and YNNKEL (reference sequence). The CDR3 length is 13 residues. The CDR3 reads CASSQVGNQPPHF. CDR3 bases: TGTGCCAGCAGCCAAGTTGGGAATCAGCCCCCGCATTTT.

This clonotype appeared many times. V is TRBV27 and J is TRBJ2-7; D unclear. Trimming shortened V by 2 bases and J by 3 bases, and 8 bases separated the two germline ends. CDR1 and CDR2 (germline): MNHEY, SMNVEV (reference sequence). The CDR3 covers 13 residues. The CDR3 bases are TGTGCCAGCAGTTTAAAACTGCTCTACGAGCAGTACTTC. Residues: CASSLKLLYEQYF.

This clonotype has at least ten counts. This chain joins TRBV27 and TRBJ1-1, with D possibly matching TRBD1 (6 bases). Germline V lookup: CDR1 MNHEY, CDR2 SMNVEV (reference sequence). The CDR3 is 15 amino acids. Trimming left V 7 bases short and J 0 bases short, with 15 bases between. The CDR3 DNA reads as TGTGCCAGCACAACGGGACAATACATGAACACTGAAGCTTTCTTT. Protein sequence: CASTTGQYMNTEAFF.

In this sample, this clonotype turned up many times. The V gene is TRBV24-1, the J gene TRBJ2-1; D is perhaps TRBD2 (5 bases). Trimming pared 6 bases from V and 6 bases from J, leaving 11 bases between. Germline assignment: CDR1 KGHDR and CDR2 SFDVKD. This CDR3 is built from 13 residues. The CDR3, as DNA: TGTGCCACCAGTACTAGTGGAGGCAATGAGCAGTTCTTC. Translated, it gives CATSTSGGNEQFF.

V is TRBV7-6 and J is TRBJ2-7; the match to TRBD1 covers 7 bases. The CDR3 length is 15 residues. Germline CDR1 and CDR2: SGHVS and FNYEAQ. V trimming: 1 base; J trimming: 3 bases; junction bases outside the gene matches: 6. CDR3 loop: CASSLGTGDYYEQYF. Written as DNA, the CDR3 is TGTGCCAGCAGCTTAGGTACAGGGGATTACTACGAGCAGTACTTC.

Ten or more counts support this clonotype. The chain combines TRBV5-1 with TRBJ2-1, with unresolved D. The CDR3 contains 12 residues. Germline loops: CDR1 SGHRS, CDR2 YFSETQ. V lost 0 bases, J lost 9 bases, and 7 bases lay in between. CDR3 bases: TGCGCCAGCAGCTTGGGTTCAGTTGAGCAGTTCTTC. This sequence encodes CASSLGSVEQFF.

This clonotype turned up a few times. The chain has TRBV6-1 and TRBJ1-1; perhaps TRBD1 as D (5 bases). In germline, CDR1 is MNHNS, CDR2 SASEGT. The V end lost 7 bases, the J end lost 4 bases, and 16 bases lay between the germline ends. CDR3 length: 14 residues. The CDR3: CASTFGGSSTEAFF. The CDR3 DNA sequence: TGTGCCAGCACTTTTGGGGGTAGTAGCACTGAAGCTTTCTTT.

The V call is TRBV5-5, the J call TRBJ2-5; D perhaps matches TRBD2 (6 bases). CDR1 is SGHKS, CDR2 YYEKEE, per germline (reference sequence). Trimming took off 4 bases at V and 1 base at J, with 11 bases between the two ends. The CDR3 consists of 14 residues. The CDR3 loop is CASSAGTSQETQYF. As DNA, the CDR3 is TGTGCCAGCAGCGCCGGGACTTCCCAAGAGACCCAGTACTTC.

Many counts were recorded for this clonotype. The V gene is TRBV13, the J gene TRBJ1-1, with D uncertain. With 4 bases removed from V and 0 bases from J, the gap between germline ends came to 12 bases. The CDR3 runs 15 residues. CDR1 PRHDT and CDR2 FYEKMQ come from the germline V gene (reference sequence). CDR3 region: CASSSETEMNTEAFF. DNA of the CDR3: TGTGCCAGCAGCTCGGAGACGGAGATGAACACTGAAGCTTTCTTT.

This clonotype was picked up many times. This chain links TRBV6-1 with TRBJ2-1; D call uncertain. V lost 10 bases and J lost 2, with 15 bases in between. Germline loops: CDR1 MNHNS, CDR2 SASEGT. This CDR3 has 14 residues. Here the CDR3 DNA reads TGTGCCACCCTCCAGAGACTTCCCTACAATGAGCAGTTCTTC. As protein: CATLQRLPYNEQFF.

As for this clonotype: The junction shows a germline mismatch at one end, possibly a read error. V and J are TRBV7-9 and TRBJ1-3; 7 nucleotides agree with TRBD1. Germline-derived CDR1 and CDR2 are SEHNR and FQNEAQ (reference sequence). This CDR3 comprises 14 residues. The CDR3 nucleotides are TGTGCCGGCAGCCTAGGGACAGCTGGAAACACCATATATTTT. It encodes CAGSLGTAGNTIYF.

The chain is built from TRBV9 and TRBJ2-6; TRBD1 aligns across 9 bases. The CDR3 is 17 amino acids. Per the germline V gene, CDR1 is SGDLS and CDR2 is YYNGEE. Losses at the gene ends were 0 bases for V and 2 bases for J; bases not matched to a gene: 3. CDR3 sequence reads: CASSVVRDRAGANVLTF. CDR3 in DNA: TGTGCCAGCAGCGTAGTCAGGGACAGGGCTGGGGCCAACGTCCTGACTTTC.

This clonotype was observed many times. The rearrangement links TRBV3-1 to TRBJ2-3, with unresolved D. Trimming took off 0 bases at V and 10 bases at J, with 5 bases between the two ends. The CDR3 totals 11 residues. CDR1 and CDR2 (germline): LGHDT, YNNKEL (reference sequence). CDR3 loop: CASSQDRAQYF. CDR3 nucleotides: TGTGCCAGCAGCCAAGATCGTGCGCAGTATTTT.

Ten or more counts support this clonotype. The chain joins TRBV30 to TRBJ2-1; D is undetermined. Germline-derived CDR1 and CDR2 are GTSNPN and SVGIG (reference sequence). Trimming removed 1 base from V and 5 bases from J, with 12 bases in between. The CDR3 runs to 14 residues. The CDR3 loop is CAWSEYPKDNEQFF. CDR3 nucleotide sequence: TGTGCCTGGAGTGAGTACCCTAAAGACAATGAGCAGTTCTTC.

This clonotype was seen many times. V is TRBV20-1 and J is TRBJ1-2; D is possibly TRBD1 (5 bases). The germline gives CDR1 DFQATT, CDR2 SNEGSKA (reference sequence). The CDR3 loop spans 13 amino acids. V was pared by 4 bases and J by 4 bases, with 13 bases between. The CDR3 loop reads CSATDGGGYGYTF. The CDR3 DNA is TGCAGTGCTACCGATGGGGGTGGCTATGGCTACACCTTC.

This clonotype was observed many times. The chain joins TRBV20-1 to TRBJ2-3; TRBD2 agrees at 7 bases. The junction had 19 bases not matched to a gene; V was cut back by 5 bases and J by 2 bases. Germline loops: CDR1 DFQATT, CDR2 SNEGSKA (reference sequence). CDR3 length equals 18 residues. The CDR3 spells CSASPLTSINGSTDTQYF. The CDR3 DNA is TGCAGTGCTTCCCCCCTGACTAGCATTAACGGATCCACAGATACGCAGTATTTT.

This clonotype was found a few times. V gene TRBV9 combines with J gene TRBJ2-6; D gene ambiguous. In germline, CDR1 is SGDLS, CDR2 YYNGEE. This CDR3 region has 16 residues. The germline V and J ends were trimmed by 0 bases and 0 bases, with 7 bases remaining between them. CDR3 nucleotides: TGTGCCAGCAGCGTAGACCCCAGCTCTGGGGCCAACGTCCTGACTTTC. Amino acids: CASSVDPSSGANVLTF.

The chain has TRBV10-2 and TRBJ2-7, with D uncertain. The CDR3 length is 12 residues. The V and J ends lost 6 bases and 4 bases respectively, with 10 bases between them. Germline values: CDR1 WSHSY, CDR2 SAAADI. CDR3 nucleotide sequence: TGCGCCAGCAGAACAAGCGAGTACGAGCAGTACTTC. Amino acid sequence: CASRTSEYEQYF.

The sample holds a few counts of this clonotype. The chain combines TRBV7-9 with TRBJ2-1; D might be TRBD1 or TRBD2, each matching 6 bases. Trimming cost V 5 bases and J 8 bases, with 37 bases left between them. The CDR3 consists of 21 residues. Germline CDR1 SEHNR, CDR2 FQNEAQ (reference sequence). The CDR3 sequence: CASSTEVGGGTQSRTLDEQFF. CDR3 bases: TGTGCCAGCAGCACAGAGGTTGGGGGCGGGACACAATCCCGCACTTTGGATGAGCAGTTCTTC.

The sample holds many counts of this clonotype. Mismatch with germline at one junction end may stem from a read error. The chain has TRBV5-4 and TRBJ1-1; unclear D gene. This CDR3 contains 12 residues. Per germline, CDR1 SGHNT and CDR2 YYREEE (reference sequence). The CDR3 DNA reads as TGCGCCAGCAGCCTCAGTGAAAGTGAAGCTTTCTTT. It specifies CASSLSESEAFF. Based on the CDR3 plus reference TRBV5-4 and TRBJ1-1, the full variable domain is ETGVTQSPTHLIKTRGQQVTLRCSSQSGHNTVSWYQQALGQGPQFIFQYYREEENGRGNFPPRFSGLQFPNYSSELNVNALELDDSALYLCASSLSESEAFFGQGTRLTVV.

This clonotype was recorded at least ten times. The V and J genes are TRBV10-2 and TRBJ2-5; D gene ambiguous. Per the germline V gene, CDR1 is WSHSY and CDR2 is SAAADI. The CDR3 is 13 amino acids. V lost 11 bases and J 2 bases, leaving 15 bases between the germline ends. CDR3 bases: TGCGCCGTTGAAGGTGGTGCTCAAGAGACCCAGTACTTC. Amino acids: CAVEGGAQETQYF.

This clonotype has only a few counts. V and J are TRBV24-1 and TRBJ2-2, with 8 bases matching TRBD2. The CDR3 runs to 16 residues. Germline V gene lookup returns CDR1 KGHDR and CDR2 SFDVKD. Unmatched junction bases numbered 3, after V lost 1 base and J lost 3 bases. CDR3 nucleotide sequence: TGTGCCACCAGTGATTTTTCAGCGGGAGACACCGGGGAGCTGTTTTTT. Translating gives CATSDFSAGDTGELFF.

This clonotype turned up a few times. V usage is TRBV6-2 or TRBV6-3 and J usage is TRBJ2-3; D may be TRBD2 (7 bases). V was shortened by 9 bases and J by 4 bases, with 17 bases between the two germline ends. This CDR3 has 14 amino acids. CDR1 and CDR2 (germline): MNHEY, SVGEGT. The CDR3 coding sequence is TGTGCCAGTTGGGGGCGGGAGAGGGCAGATACGCAGTATTTT. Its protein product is CASWGRERADTQYF.